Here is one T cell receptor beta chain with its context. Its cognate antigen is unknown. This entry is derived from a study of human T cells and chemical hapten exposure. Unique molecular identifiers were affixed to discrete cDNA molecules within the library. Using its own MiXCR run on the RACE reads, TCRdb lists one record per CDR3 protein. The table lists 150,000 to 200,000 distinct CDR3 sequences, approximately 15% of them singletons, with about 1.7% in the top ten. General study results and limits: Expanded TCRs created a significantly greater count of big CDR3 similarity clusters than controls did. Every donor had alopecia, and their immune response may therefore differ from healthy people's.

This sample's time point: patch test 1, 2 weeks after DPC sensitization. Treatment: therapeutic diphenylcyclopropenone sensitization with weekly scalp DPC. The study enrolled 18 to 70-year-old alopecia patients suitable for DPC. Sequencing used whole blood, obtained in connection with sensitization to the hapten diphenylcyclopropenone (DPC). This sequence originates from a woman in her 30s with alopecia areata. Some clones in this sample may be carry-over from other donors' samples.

The CDR3 DNA reads TGTGCCAGCAGCGCTACCGGGACAGATAGCAATCAGCCCCAGCATTTT. It is translated as CASSATGTDSNQPQHF. The chain joins TRBV21-1 to TRBJ1-5; the table's TRBD1 call for D was not verified on the DNA. TRBV21-1 is flagged as a pseudogene. The CDR3 length is 16 residues.